The 12 T cell receptor beta chains given below trace back to one sample, sequenced in a study of a mutant IDH1 vaccine in newly diagnosed glioma. Time point meaning: week 35, safety follow-up. The vaccine gave 300 ug of a 20-mer mutant IDH1 peptide subcutaneously per dose. Sequencing was performed with immunoSEQ multiplex PCR; in TCRdb, only in-frame clones are kept and a portion is missing. The profile covers fewer than 35,000 clones, with roughly 78% appearing a single time and approximately 10% taken by the ten largest. Their antigens remain unidentified. Source: PBMCs, taken from a glioma patient whose treatment included an IDH1 peptide vaccine. Every receptor here comes from a woman aged 40 to 50 with glioma.

V is TRBV5-6 and J is TRBJ2-1, with D perhaps matching TRBD1 or TRBD2 (5 bases each). The CDR3 is 15 residues long. Trimming shortened V by 7 bases and J by 3 bases, and 17 bases separated the two germline ends. In germline, CDR1 is SGHDT, CDR2 YYEEEE. CDR3 in DNA: TGTGCCAGCGTCATGGGGGTTTCGTTCTACAATGAGCAGTTCTTC. Its translation is CASVMGVSFYNEQFF.

The chain couples TRBV5-1 to TRBJ2-7; TRBD1 matches at 8 bases. Trimming took 2 bases from V and 1 from J; bases not matched to a gene: 11. Germline loops: CDR1 SGHRS, CDR2 YFSETQ. The CDR3 is 17 amino acids. CDR3 loop: CASSLNPQGDYSYEQYF. The DNA of the CDR3 is TGCGCCAGCAGCTTAAACCCACAGGGGGATTATTCCTACGAGCAGTACTTC. Combining the CDR3 with reference TRBV5-1 and TRBJ2-7 gives the whole variable domain KAGVTQTPRYLIKTRGQQVTLSCSPISGHRSVSWYQQTPGQGLQFLFEYFSETQRNKGNFPGRFSGRQFSNSRSEMNVSTLELGDSALYLCASSLNPQGDYSYEQYFGPGTRLTVT.

This chain uses TRBV6-5 with TRBJ2-5; no reliable D call. V lost 4 bases to trimming and J lost 5 bases, with 8 bases between them. Germline CDR1 reads MNHEY; CDR2 reads SVGAGI. The CDR3 is 12 amino acids. In DNA form, the CDR3 reads TGTGCCAGCAGTTTGCACGGGGAGACCCAGTACTTC. Its translation is CASSLHGETQYF.

This chain links TRBV10-3 with TRBJ2-3, with TRBD2 matching 11 bases. The J segment lost 2 bases and the V segment lost 3 bases, leaving 7 bases of the junction unmatched. The germline V gene has CDR1 ENHRY and CDR2 SYGVKD. The CDR3 totals 17 residues. The CDR3, as DNA: TGTGCCATCAGTGACTTCCTAGCGGGGGGCTTCACAGATACGCAGTATTTT. This encodes CAISDFLAGGFTDTQYF.

This clone came up a few times. This rearrangement joins TRBV7-9 to TRBJ2-2; no clear D. Trimming cost V 5 bases and J 7 bases, with 11 bases left between them. The CDR3 extends over 13 amino acids. Looked up from germline, CDR1 is SEHNR and CDR2 is FQNEAQ (reference sequence). CDR3 amino acids: CASSPTARGELFF. The DNA for the CDR3 is TGTGCCAGCAGCCCTACAGCGCGCGGGGAGCTGTTTTTT.

This clone was seen a few times. The chain has TRBV7-2 and TRBJ1-4; the D is unclear. The CDR3 length is 13 residues. V shed 3 bases and J shed 4 bases, with 6 bases lying between them. CDR1 and CDR2 from the germline V gene are SGHTA and FQGNSA. CDR3 bases: TGTGCCAGCAGCTTCCAGGATAATGAAAAACTGTTTTTT. Encoded protein: CASSFQDNEKLFF.

The chain recombines TRBV5-1 with TRBJ2-5; D is unresolved. Deletions cut 6 bases from V and 2 bases from J, with 11 bases between. Germline CDR1 SGHRS, CDR2 YFSETQ. This CDR3 has 13 residues. DNA of the CDR3: TGCGCCAGCACCTTCATGACTCAAGAGACCCAGTACTTC. Protein sequence: CASTFMTQETQYF.

V is TRBV15 and J is TRBJ2-1; 15 bases are shared with TRBD2. The V gene end was trimmed by 8 bases and the J gene end by 0 bases; junction bases not matched to a gene: 8. CDR1 and CDR2 (germline): LNHNV, YYDKDF (reference sequence). The CDR3 totals 18 residues. The CDR3 DNA follows: TGTGCCACCCGGGGACTAGCGGGGGGCGATAGCTCCTACAATGAGCAGTTCTTC. Its protein is CATRGLAGGDSSYNEQFF.

CDR3 DNA: TGTGCCACCAGTTTGCGGGCACGCACAGATACGCAGTATTTT. Translated, it gives CATSLRARTDTQYF. J is TRBJ2-3 and V is TRBV19, with D perhaps matching TRBD2 (5 bases). The V and J ends lost 10 bases and 1 base respectively, with 15 bases between them. This CDR3 has 14 residues. Germline CDR1 LNHDA, CDR2 SQIVND (reference sequence). The full variable domain, its missing parts supplied by reference TRBV19 and TRBJ2-3, is DGGITQSPKYLFRKEGQNVTLSCEQNLNHDAMYWYRQDPGQGLRLIYYSQIVNDFQKGDIAEGYSVSREKKESFPLTVTSAQKNPTAFYLCATSLRARTDTQYFGPGTRLTVL.

This chain links TRBV11-2 with TRBJ2-1; D is ambiguous. Germline V gene sequence: CDR1 SGHAT, CDR2 FQNNGV. The germline V and J ends were trimmed by 5 bases and 6 bases, with 20 bases remaining between them. The CDR3 is 16 amino acids. CDR3 in DNA: TGTGCCAGCAGCCGCCGCGCGGTAGGGTTTGTCAATGAGCAGTTCTTC. The encoded protein is CASSRRAVGFVNEQFF.

With regard to this clone: The junction departs from germline at one end; a sequencing error may be responsible. The V call is TRBV25-1, the J call TRBJ1-1; no reliable D call. The CDR3 has 13 residues. Germline V lookup: CDR1 MGHDK, CDR2 SYGVNS. This CDR3 reads CASRGIGNAEAFF. The CDR3 DNA reads TGTGCCAGCCGGGGAATAGGGAACGCTGAAGCTTTCTTT.

The gene calls are TRBV15 and TRBJ2-3; 11 bases line up with TRBD2. The ends lost 6 bases at V and 2 bases at J; junction bases unmatched: 7. The CDR3 spans 16 residues. Germline V gene data show CDR1 as LNHNV and CDR2 as YYDKDF (reference sequence). The CDR3 region is CATRRGLAENTDTQYF. CDR3 coding DNA: TGTGCCACCAGGAGGGGACTAGCGGAGAACACAGATACGCAGTATTTT.